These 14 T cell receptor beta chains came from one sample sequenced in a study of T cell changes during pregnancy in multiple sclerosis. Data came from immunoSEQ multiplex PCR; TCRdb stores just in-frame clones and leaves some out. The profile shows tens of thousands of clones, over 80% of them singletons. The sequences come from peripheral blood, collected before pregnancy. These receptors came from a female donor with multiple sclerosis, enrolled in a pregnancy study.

The CDR3 DNA reads TGTGCCAGCAGTTACGGGACAGGGGAGAACACTGAAGCTTTCTTT. It codes for CASSYGTGENTEAFF. The rearrangement links TRBV6-5 to TRBJ1-1, with TRBD1 identical over 10 bases. Trimming at V came to 2 bases and at J to 1 base, leaving 1 base not matched to a gene. The germline gives CDR1 MNHEY, CDR2 SVGAGI. The CDR3 is made up of 15 amino acids.

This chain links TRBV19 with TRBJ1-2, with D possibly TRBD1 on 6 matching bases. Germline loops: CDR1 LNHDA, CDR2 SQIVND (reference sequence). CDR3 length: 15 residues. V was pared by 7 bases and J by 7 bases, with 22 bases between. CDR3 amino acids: CASTLKTGPLFGYTF. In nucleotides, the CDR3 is TGTGCCAGTACCCTTAAGACAGGTCCTCTCTTTGGCTACACCTTC. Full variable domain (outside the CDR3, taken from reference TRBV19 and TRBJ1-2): DGGITQSPKYLFRKEGQNVTLSCEQNLNHDAMYWYRQDPGQGLRLIYYSQIVNDFQKGDIAEGYSVSREKKESFPLTVTSAQKNPTAFYLCASTLKTGPLFGYTFGSGTRLTVV.

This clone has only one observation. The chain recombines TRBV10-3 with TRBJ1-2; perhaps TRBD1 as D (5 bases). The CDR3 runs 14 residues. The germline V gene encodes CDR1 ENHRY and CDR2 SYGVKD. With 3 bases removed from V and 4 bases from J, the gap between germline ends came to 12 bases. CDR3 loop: CAISDIQAPYGYTF. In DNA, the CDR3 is TGTGCCATCAGTGACATACAGGCCCCCTATGGCTACACCTTC.

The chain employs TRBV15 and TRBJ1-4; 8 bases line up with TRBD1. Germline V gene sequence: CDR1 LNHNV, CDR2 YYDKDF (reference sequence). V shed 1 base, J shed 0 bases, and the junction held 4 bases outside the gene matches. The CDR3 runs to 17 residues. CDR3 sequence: CATSRGGQGATNEKLFF. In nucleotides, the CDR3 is TGTGCCACCAGCAGAGGAGGACAGGGTGCAACTAATGAAAAACTGTTTTTT.

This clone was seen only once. The DNA of the CDR3 is TGTGCCAGCAGTGACCTTGGCCATTCCTCCTACGAGCAGTACTTC. It specifies CASSDLGHSSYEQYF. The rearrangement uses TRBV25-1 and TRBJ2-7; D not resolved. V shed 3 bases and J shed 0 bases, with 12 bases lying between them. The CDR3 contains 15 residues. Germline CDR1 and CDR2: MGHDK and SYGVNS.

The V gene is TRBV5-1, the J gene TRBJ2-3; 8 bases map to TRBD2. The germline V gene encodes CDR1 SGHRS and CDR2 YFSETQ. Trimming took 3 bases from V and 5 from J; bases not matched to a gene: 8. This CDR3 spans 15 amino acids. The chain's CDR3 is CASSSGGGFRDTQYF. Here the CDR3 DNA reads TGCGCCAGCAGCTCCGGGGGGGGATTCAGAGATACGCAGTATTTT.

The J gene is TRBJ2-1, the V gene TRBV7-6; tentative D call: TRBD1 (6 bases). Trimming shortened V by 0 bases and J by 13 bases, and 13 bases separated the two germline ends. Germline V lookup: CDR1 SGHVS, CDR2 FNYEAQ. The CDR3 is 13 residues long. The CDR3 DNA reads TGTGCCAGCAGCTTAGCCCTAGGACAGCTTCAGTTCTTC. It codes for CASSLALGQLQFF.

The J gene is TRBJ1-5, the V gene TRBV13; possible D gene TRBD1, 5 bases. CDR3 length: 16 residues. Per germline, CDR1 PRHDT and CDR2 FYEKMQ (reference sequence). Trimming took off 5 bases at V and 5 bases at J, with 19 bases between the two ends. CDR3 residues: CASSLGPGGTDQPQHF. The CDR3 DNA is TGTGCCAGCAGCCTGGGGCCGGGGGGGACGGATCAGCCCCAGCATTTT. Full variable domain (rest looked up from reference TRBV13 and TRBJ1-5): AAGVIQSPRHLIKEKRETATLKCYPIPRHDTVYWYQQGPGQDPQFLISFYEKMQSDKGSIPDRFSAQQFSDYHSELNMSSLELGDSALYFCASSLGPGGTDQPQHFGDGTRLSIL.

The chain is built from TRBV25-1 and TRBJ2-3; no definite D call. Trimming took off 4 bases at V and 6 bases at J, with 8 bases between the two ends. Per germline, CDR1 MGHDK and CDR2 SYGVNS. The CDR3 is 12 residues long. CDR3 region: CASSAIADTQYF. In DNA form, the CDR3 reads TGTGCCAGCAGTGCGATAGCTGATACGCAGTATTTT.

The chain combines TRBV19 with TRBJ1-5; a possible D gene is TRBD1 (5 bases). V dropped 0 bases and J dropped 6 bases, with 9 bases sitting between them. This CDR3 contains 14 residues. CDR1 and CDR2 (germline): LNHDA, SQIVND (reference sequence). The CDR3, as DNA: TGTGCCAGTAGTATAGACAGGGCTGGTCAGCCCCAGCATTTT. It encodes CASSIDRAGQPQHF.

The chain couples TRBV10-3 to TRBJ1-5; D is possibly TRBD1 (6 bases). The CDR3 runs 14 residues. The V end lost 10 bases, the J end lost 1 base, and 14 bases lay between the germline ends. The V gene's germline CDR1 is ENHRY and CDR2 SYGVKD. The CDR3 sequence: CATSGGPSNQPQHF. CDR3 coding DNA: TGTGCCACCTCGGGGGGGCCGAGCAATCAGCCCCAGCATTTT.

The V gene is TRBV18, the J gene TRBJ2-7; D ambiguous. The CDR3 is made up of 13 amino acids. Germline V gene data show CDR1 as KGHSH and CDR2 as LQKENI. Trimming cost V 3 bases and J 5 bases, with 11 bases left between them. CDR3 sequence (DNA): TGTGCCAGCTCACCCCCAAGTGGCAACGAGCAGTACTTC. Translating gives CASSPPSGNEQYF.

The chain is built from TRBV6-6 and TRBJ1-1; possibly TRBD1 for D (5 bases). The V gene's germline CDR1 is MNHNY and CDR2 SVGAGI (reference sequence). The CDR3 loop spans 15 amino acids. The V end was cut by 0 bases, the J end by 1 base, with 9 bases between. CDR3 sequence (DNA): TGTGCCAGCAGTTACTCGAACAGGAAGAACACTGAAGCTTTCTTT. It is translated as CASSYSNRKNTEAFF.

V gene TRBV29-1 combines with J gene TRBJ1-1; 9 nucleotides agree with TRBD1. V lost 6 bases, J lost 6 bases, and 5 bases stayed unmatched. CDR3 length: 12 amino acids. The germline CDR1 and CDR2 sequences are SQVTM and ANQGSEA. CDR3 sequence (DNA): TGCAGCGTAACAGGGGGCTGGCCTGAAGCTTTCTTT. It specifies CSVTGGWPEAFF.